Following are 17 T cell receptor beta chains from one sample sequenced in a study of T cell changes during pregnancy in multiple sclerosis (dated by TCRdb to about 2019). Library construction relied on the immunoSEQ multiplex PCR assay. In its TCRdb copy, this immuneACCESS table keeps in-frame sequences only and misses some clones. Where compared with another copy, unresolved V genes explain less than half of these, and the others have no known cause. Across this sample there are 30,000 or so clones, with roughly nine tenths seen only once. The top ten clonotypes cover over 9.5% of the sample. Sample: CD8+ T cells from peripheral blood mononuclear cells, taken in the second trimester of pregnancy. These receptors were taken from a female donor with multiple sclerosis, enrolled in a pregnancy study.

Only one count was recorded for this clone. The CDR3 DNA reads TGTGCCACCAGCAAAAGCTCGGGTGAGCAGTTCTTC. Translating it yields CATSKSSGEQFF. V and J are TRBV15 and TRBJ2-1; D is unresolved. Deletions cut 4 bases from V and 9 bases from J, with 10 bases between. CDR1 LNHNV and CDR2 YYDKDF come from the germline V gene (reference sequence). CDR3 size: 12 residues.

V gene TRBV6-6 combines with J gene TRBJ1-2; D is unresolved. The CDR3 covers 15 residues. V lost 4 bases, J lost 7 bases, and 19 bases lay in between. CDR1 and CDR2 from the germline V gene are MNHNY and SVGAGI (reference sequence). CDR3 in DNA: TGTGCCAGCAGTTCCTACCCCGAATTACTCGGTGGCTACACCTTC. As protein: CASSSYPELLGGYTF.

V is TRBV27 and J is TRBJ2-1, with 11 bases matching TRBD2. Germline CDR1 reads MNHEY; CDR2 reads SMNVEV (reference sequence). There are 17 residues in the CDR3. Trimming at V came to 1 base and at J to 4 bases, leaving 6 bases not matched to a gene. The CDR3 region has the DNA TGTGCCAGCAGTTTATTAGCGGGGGGGCCGGATTACAATGAGCAGTTCTTC. As protein: CASSLLAGGPDYNEQFF.

The V call is TRBV4-1, the J call TRBJ1-2; D is uncertain. The germline gives CDR1 MGHRA, CDR2 YSYEKL. The CDR3 runs to 15 residues. V was shortened by 0 bases and J by 1 base, with 9 bases between the two germline ends. The CDR3 region has the DNA TGCGCCAGCAGCCAAGATTTAACTTTTAACTATGGCTACACCTTC. Encoded protein: CASSQDLTFNYGYTF.

The chain recombines TRBV19 with TRBJ1-1; TRBD1 might be the D (5 bases). This CDR3 is built from 13 residues. Germline-derived CDR1 and CDR2 are LNHDA and SQIVND (reference sequence). V lost 6 bases to trimming and J lost 5 bases, with 13 bases between them. The CDR3 DNA reads as TGTGCCAGTAGAGGCCGGGGGGGAACTGAAGCTTTCTTT. It specifies CASRGRGGTEAFF.

The rearrangement uses TRBV27 and TRBJ2-1; 10 nucleotides align to TRBD2. V shed 3 bases, J shed 4 bases, and the junction held 9 bases outside the gene matches. The CDR3 runs 17 residues. From germline, CDR1 is MNHEY and CDR2 SMNVEV (reference sequence). The CDR3, as DNA: TGTGCCAGCAGTTTTACTTCAGGACTAGCGGTGTACAATGAGCAGTTCTTC. Translation: CASSFTSGLAVYNEQFF.

The gene calls are TRBV19 and TRBJ1-1, with 8 positions matching TRBD1. Germline CDR1 is LNHDA and CDR2 is SQIVND (reference sequence). Trimming cost V 5 bases and J 6 bases; bases outside gene matches: 11. The CDR3 sequence is 15 residues long. This CDR3 reads CASSPRRGRLSEAFF. CDR3 coding DNA: TGTGCCAGTAGTCCCCGCAGGGGGCGATTATCTGAAGCTTTCTTT.

The J gene is TRBJ2-7, the V gene TRBV13, with D tentatively TRBD1 (5 bases). The CDR3 length is 13 residues. V shed 3 bases and J shed 0 bases, with 6 bases lying between them. In germline, CDR1 is PRHDT, CDR2 FYEKMQ (reference sequence). CDR3 nucleotides: TGTGCCAGCAGCTTCCAGGGCTCCTACGAGCAGTACTTC. Protein sequence: CASSFQGSYEQYF.

This sequence joins TRBV9 and TRBJ2-5; 10 bases align to TRBD2. Per germline, CDR1 SGDLS and CDR2 YYNGEE. This CDR3 comprises 14 residues. The ends lost 3 bases at V and 4 bases at J; junction bases unmatched: 3. The DNA for the CDR3 is TGTGCCAGCAGCGCTAGCGGGAGCATAGAGACCCAGTACTTC. It codes for CASSASGSIETQYF.

V usage is TRBV5-1 and J usage is TRBJ2-2, with 7 bases aligning to TRBD1. The V segment lost 2 bases and the J segment 4 bases; nucleotides outside the gene matches: 2. CDR3 size: 14 residues. CDR1 and CDR2 (germline): SGHRS, YFSETQ. The DNA for the CDR3 is TGCGCCAGCAGCTTCCGGGACAGCACCGGGGAGCTGTTTTTT. This sequence encodes CASSFRDSTGELFF.

CDR3 protein: CASSEQGLGQPQHF. The CDR3 nucleotides read TGTGCCAGTAGTGAACAGGGGTTGGGTCAGCCCCAGCATTTT. The chain recombines TRBV19 with TRBJ1-5, with TRBD1 matching over 7 bases. Germline loops: CDR1 LNHDA, CDR2 SQIVND (reference sequence). V shed 5 bases and J 6 bases; nucleotides not matched to a gene: 7. The CDR3 spans 14 residues.

In nucleotides, the CDR3 is TGTGCCCGGCAGAAGGATCAAAGCGGCTCCTACAATGAGCAGTTCTTC. It codes for CARQKDQSGSYNEQFF. The J gene is TRBJ2-1, the V gene TRBV2; D is possibly TRBD2 (5 bases). Germline CDR1 reads SNHLY; CDR2 reads FYNNEI. The CDR3 contains 16 residues. Trimming shortened V by 11 bases and J by 0 bases, and 20 bases separated the two germline ends.

The V and J genes are TRBV7-9 and TRBJ2-1, with no clear D. This CDR3 comprises 15 residues. Germline V gene sequence: CDR1 SEHNR, CDR2 FQNEAQ (reference sequence). V dropped 1 base and J dropped 8 bases, with 15 bases sitting between them. The CDR3 spells CASSLETQPWDEQFF. The CDR3 region has the DNA TGTGCCAGCAGCTTAGAGACTCAACCTTGGGATGAGCAGTTCTTC.

In its sample, this clone ranks as medium-sized (0.01 to 0.1%). The chain combines TRBV2 with TRBJ2-7; D might be TRBD2 (5 bases). V lost 7 bases and J 4 bases, leaving 8 bases between the germline ends. The germline V gene encodes CDR1 SNHLY and CDR2 FYNNEI. CDR3 length: 11 amino acids. The CDR3 DNA reads as TGTGCCAGCATCCGGGATTACGAGCAGTACTTC. Translation: CASIRDYEQYF.

The gene calls are TRBV7-9 and TRBJ2-3, with 7 positions matching TRBD1. The CDR3 totals 17 residues. V was clipped by 5 bases and J by 6 bases; unmatched bases: 17. From germline, CDR1 is SEHNR and CDR2 FQNEAQ (reference sequence). CDR3 protein: CASSPRDRGSTGDTQYF. The DNA for the CDR3 is TGTGCCAGCAGCCCCCGGGACAGAGGATCAACGGGGGATACGCAGTATTTT. Filled out from reference TRBV7-9 and TRBJ2-3, the complete variable domain reads DTGVSQNPRHKITKRGQNVTFRCDPISEHNRLYWYRQTLGQGPEFLTYFQNEAQLEKSRLLSDRFSAERPKGSFSTLEIQRTEQGDSAMYLCASSPRDRGSTGDTQYFGPGTRLTVL.

V usage is TRBV27 and J usage is TRBJ2-1; 9 bases match TRBD2. The J segment lost 8 bases and the V segment lost 4 bases, leaving 12 bases of the junction unmatched. The CDR3 has 16 amino acids. Germline assignment: CDR1 MNHEY and CDR2 SMNVEV (reference sequence). The CDR3 DNA follows: TGTGCCAGCAGTTCCCTTGCGGGGGGGGCCGACGATGAGCAGTTCTTC. Its translation: CASSSLAGGADDEQFF.

The chain is built from TRBV27 and TRBJ1-5; maybe TRBD1 (5 bases). This CDR3 is built from 18 residues. Trimming stripped 0 bases from V and 2 bases from J, with 17 bases between. Germline V gene lookup returns CDR1 MNHEY and CDR2 SMNVEV (reference sequence). DNA for the CDR3: TGTGCCAGCAGTTTATCAAGTAGCGGGGGAGGGGGCAATCAGCCCCAGCATTTT. Its translation: CASSLSSSGGGGNQPQHF.